Sequencing of this T cell receptor (beta chain) was carried out in a study of shared clonotypes between healthy human individuals (dated by TCRdb to 2018 to 2020). As for the study more broadly: Three men and a couple of women, aged 18 to 49 years, made up the cohort. Different laboratories and diverse techniques were used to prepare libraries and sequence TCR repertoires, to increase sequencing depth and limit assay-specific biases. To estimate repertoire size and how much clonotypes are shared between individuals, the study performed deep sequencing of blood TCR repertoires from five healthy adults. Between about 0.94 and 8.9 billion PBMCs per donor were obtained by leukapheresis. For each donor, three plates each were used for CD4 naive and CD4 memory, two plates were used for CD8 naive, and one plate was used for CD8 memory. Study-level results and caveats: Because the study included a small number of donors, the genetic and exposure-history diversity represented was limited. Even with the large sequencing depth, rarefaction of the sorted-subset datasets indicated that sequencing was incomplete. Compared with non-shared clonotypes, the clonotypes found in all four sorted-subset donors had higher generation probabilities. Sharing across several donors was observed for roughly 5% of naive CD4, over 3% of naive CD8, over 2% of memory CD4, and around 0.4% of memory CD8 clonotypes. Naive subsets generally had larger estimated clonotype richness than memory subsets did. Sampling was restricted to blood, and TCR repertoires in tissues likely differ from the TCR repertoires found in blood. Pairwise subsampling led to the expectation that sequencing depth would affect the degree of clonotype sharing among donors.

About this clone: Its target antigen remains unknown. It has no much larger one-base neighbor in the sample; base qualities were not kept.

The donors were healthy, HIV-negative adults who had no recently reported acute infections or vaccinations. All donors were Caucasian adults living in Nashville, Tennessee, USA. CD8 memory samples consisted of magnetically selected CD45RO+ cells combined with CCR7-negative CD45RA+ effector memory (TemRA) cells. After blood collection by leukapheresis, PBMCs were isolated using Ficoll-Histopaque density gradient centrifugation and then cryopreserved in the vapor phase of liquid nitrogen. Analytical flow cytometry was used to check the purity and quantity of each magnetically sorted T cell population. From each sorted fraction, genomic DNA was isolated and quantified by UV absorbance on a Nanodrop 2000c. TCR CDR3 regions were amplified from genomic DNA by multiplex PCR using the deep immunoSEQ assay. Extracted genomic DNA from each cell subset was spread evenly across all wells of several immunoSEQ 96-well plates, with each plate serving as a replicate. For sorted subsets, around 200 ng genomic DNA, equal to 30,000 to 35,000 T cell genomes, was loaded into each replicate PCR. Purified libraries were quantified with a Qubit 3.0 fluorometer, sized on a Bioanalyzer 2100, and re-quantified with the KAPA Library Quantification kit. Each immunoSEQ 96-well plate was sequenced on its own single-read 150-cycle Illumina NextSeq 550 flow cell. As for the original processing: Because the immunoSEQ output included only junctional sequences and no quality scores, the filtering could not be the same as the filtering used for full-length reads. To assign V/J genes and CDR3, sequences were annotated using PyIR, a Python wrapper for IgBLAST v1.9, with IMGT germline references. Reads were removed for weak V/J assignments (E-value above 1e-6), missing CDR3, stop codons, out-of-frame junctions, or ambiguous translated residues. V3J clonotypes were defined as sequences sharing an identical inferred V gene, J gene, and CDR3 amino acid sequence. To compute the percentage overlap between repertoires, the number of shared unique clonotypes was divided by the size of the smaller repertoire. Richness of each repertoire was evaluated using RTK rarefaction, the Chao1 estimator, and Recon v2.1 estimates of unobserved clonotypes. Generation probabilities for all TCRbeta clonotypes obtained by the gDNA method from a handful of donors were computed using OLGA. Sourced from immuneACCESS, this table was stored by TCRdb with only in-frame sequences that have V and J called. A share of the clones is absent; for the studies checked, an unresolved V gene accounts for under half, and the remainder has no known explanation. V and J calls and clone size are as listed in that table; D and trimming were resolved from the DNA. Within this sample are around 690,000 clones, with about 90% of them counted one time only. 34% of the sample belongs to the ten largest clones.

The germline V gene sets CDR1 to SQVTM and CDR2 to ANQGSEA. Taken from cysteine to phenylalanine, the CDR3 has 16 residues. Only the CDR3 DNA stays, 48 bases, in frame from base 1. V is trimmed back by 7 bases and J by 0 bases, and the junction contains 9 bases that no gene match accounts for. The TCR originated in a man aged 18-30 years in good health. Some clones in this sample may be carry-over from other donors' samples. The specimen sequenced was memory CD8+ T cells from PBMCs. Sample cell subset or site, as interpreted from the label and publication: CD45RO+ cells pooled with CCR7-negative TemRA cells. The V gene is TRBV29-1 and the J gene is TRBJ2-1, with TRBD2 matching 10 junction bases. CDR3 reads: CSARGLAGVSYNEQFF. The sequenced DNA is TGCAGCGCACGGGGGCTAGCGGGAGTCTCCTACAATGAGCAGTTCTTC.